This is a list of T cell receptor beta chains from one sample in a study of STAT5B mutations in CD4+ large granular lymphocyte leukemia. Here immunoSEQ multiplex PCR was the method, and the copy in TCRdb shows in-frame clones only, minus some. The sample carries tens of thousands of clones, 75% to 85% recorded once. What was sequenced was CD4+ T cells from blood buffy coats. These receptors all come from a human donor in good health. Each CDR3 is given with its conserved first and last residue. The order of the fields is J gene, V gene, clone size, D gene, CDR3 DNA, CDR3 protein. The D gene is left open where the match is weak. Size tells how often a clone was seen (once, few, many) or the class of an expanded clone, and some rows leave it out.

>TRBJ1-2|TRBV11-2|NA|NA
TGTGCCAGCAGCTCCACGGGAGGGACAAACACCTTC
CASSSTGGTNTF
>TRBJ1-2|TRBV10-2|once|NA
TGCGCCAGCAGTGAGTCGGACTATGGCTACACCTTC
CASSESDYGYTF
>TRBJ1-2|TRBV28|NA|NA
TGTGCCAGCAGGGTAGGGACCTTAGGCTACACCTTC
CASRVGTLGYTF
>TRBJ1-5|TRBV7-9|NA|NA
TGTGCCAGCACCAGACTTGGGACCCAGGTGAGCAATCAGCCCCAGCATTTT
CASTRLGTQVSNQPQHF
>TRBJ1-6|TRBV25-1|NA|NA
TGTGCCAGCAGTGGAGGGTTTAATTCACCCCTCCACTTT
CASSGGFNSPLHF
>TRBJ2-5|TRBV7-2|NA|NA
TGTGCCAGCAGCGACACCCGGGACAAAGAGACCCAGTACTTC
CASSDTRDKETQYF
>TRBJ2-5|TRBV19|NA|NA
TGTGCCAGTAGTAGCCTGGCGGGGGAGACCCAGTACTTC
CASSSLAGETQYF
>TRBJ2-7|TRBV19|NA|TRBD2
TGTGCCAGTAGTATAATGCCGACTAGCGGGGTCCACGAGCAGTACTTC
CASSIMPTSGVHEQYF
>TRBJ2-3|TRBV11-3|NA|TRBD1
TGTGCCAGCAGTCTCGGACAGGGGGCGTCAGATACGCAGTATTTT
CASSLGQGASDTQYF
>TRBJ2-7|TRBV10-3|NA|TRBD2
TGTGCCATCAGTGAAGTAGAAGCGGGAGCCTACGAGCAGTACTTC
CAISEVEAGAYEQYF
>TRBJ2-1|TRBV27|NA|NA
TGTGCCAGCAGTTTATTTAGTAGCCTTGAGCAGTTCTTC
CASSLFSSLEQFF
>TRBJ2-5|TRBV5-1|NA|TRBD1
TGCGCCAGCAGCCACAGGGGATTGATGTGGGGCCAAGAGACCCAGTACTTC
CASSHRGLMWGQETQYF
>TRBJ2-7|TRBV19|few|NA
TGTGCCAGTAGTGCAGCCTCCGGGTCCGAGCAGTACTTC
CASSAASGSEQYF
>TRBJ1-5|TRBV6-5|NA|NA
TGTGCCAGCAGTGCCGGGGCCAGCAATCAGCCCCAGCATTTT
CASSAGASNQPQHF